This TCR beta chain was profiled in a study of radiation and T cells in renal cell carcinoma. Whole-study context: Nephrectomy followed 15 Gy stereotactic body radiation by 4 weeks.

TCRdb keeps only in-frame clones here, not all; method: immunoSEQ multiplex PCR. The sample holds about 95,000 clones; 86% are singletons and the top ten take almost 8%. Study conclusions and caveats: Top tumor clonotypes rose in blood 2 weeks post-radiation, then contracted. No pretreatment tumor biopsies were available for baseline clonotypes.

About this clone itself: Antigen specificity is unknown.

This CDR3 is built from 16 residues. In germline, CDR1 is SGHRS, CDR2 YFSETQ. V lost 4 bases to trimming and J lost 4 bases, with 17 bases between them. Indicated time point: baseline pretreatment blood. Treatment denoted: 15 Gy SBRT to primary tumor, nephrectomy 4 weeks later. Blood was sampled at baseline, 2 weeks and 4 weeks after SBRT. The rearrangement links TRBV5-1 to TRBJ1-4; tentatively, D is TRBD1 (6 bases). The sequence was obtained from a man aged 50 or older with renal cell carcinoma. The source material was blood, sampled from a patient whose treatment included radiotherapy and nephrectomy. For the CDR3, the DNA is TGCGCCAGCAGCCCCGGTGAAGAACAGGGTAATGAAAAACTGTTTTTT. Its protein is CASSPGEEQGNEKLFF.